A selection of T cell receptor beta chains follows, all from one sample in a study of a mutant IDH1 vaccine in newly diagnosed glioma. No cognate antigen is known for these TCRs. The assay was immunoSEQ multiplex PCR, and TCRdb's table has in-frame clones only and misses some. The sample lists about 32,000 clones, approximately 78% occurring once. The specimen was PBMCs, collected from a glioma patient whose treatment included an IDH1 peptide vaccine. The receptors were gathered from a man aged 25 to 40 with glioma. Each CDR3 is given with its conserved first and last residue. A D gene is named only where the DNA matches it firmly. Clone size is not always given. Where it is, it says once, few, many or a class for expanded clones.

TRBJ2-3 TRBD2 NA TRBV5-4 CASSPVAGGGGTDTQYF TGTGCCAGCAGCCCCGTAGCGGGAGGGGGGGGCACAGATACGCAGTATTTT
TRBJ2-1 NA NA TRBV5-1 CASSQALRVRGGNEQFF TGCGCCAGCAGCCAGGCTTTGCGGGTGCGGGGTGGTAATGAGCAGTTCTTC
TRBJ1-5 NA NA TRBV5-5 CASSLAVWDTNQPQHF TGTGCCAGCAGCTTGGCGGTGTGGGACACTAATCAGCCCCAGCATTTT
TRBJ1-2 NA once TRBV5-4 CASSLVGQGRGYTF TGTGCCAGCAGCTTGGTCGGGCAGGGTAGGGGCTACACCTTC
TRBJ1-5 TRBD1 NA TRBV6-1 CASGGSRGKQPQHF TGTGCCAGCGGGGGGAGCAGGGGGAAACAGCCCCAGCATTTT
TRBJ1-2 TRBD1 NA TRBV6-1 CASSASPGTGSGYTF TGTGCCAGCAGTGCCAGTCCCGGGACAGGGTCTGGCTACACCTTC
TRBJ1-1 TRBD1 NA TRBV11-3 CASSLGTAGGDTEAFF TGTGCCAGCAGCTTAGGAACGGCAGGGGGGGACACTGAAGCTTTCTTT
TRBJ2-3 NA NA TRBV7-9 CASSSTSDLTPDTQYF TGTGCCAGCAGCTCGACTAGTGATCTTACCCCAGATACGCAGTATTTT
TRBJ2-7 NA few TRBV6-5 CASSPTIDSTYEQYF TGTGCCAGCAGTCCTACGATCGACAGTACCTACGAGCAGTACTTC
TRBJ1-1 TRBD1 NA TRBV10-3 CAITSSGGTEAFF TGTGCCATCACCTCATCAGGGGGCACTGAAGCTTTCTTT
TRBJ1-2 NA NA TRBV2 CASSEHAGYTF TGTGCCAGCAGTGAACACGCGGGCTACACCTTC
TRBJ2-3 NA NA TRBV5-6 CASSLNHRTDTQYF TGTGCCAGCAGCTTGAATCACAGGACAGATACGCAGTATTTT
TRBJ2-7 NA NA TRBV15 CATSRDLGSYEQYF TGTGCCACCAGCAGAGATCTGGGCTCCTACGAGCAGTACTTC
TRBJ1-1 NA NA TRBV10-1 CASSDQGPKAEAFF TGCGCCAGCAGTGATCAGGGACCGAAGGCTGAAGCTTTCTTT
TRBJ1-1 NA NA TRBV14 CASSQGSGRNTEAFF TGTGCCAGCAGCCAAGGTTCCGGAAGGAACACTGAAGCTTTCTTT
TRBJ2-7 TRBD1 NA TRBV27 CASSWGTGVYEQYF TGTGCCAGCAGTTGGGGGACAGGGGTTTACGAGCAGTACTTC
TRBJ1-4 NA NA TRBV5-1 CASSLLGEKLFF TGCGCCAGCAGCTTGCTCGGTGAAAAACTGTTTTTT
TRBJ2-2 TRBD2 few TRBV11-2 CASSIIAGGITGELFF TGTGCCAGCAGCATCATAGCGGGGGGGATCACCGGGGAGCTGTTTTTT
TRBJ1-1 NA NA TRBV9 CASSALMTGGGTEAFF TGTGCCAGCAGCGCGTTAATGACTGGAGGGGGAACTGAAGCTTTCTTT
TRBJ2-6 NA NA TRBV6-5 CASSYSRGAGANVLTF TGTGCCAGCAGTTACTCGAGGGGCGCTGGGGCCAACGTCCTGACTTTC
TRBJ2-2 NA NA TRBV19 CASSTFPGGYTGELFF TGTGCCAGTAGTACCTTTCCGGGGGGCTACACCGGGGAGCTGTTTTTT
TRBJ1-2 TRBD1 few TRBV5-5 CASRTGTGAYGYTF TGTGCCAGCAGGACCGGGACAGGGGCCTATGGCTACACCTTC
TRBJ2-1 TRBD2 NA TRBV30 CAWSIPGLAVLKQFF TGTGCCTGGAGTATCCCGGGACTAGCGGTTCTAAAGCAGTTCTTC
TRBJ1-1 NA once TRBV27 CASSAGMNTEAFF TGTGCCAGCTCAGCAGGGATGAACACTGAAGCTTTCTTT
TRBJ1-2 TRBD1 NA TRBV19 CASRSDRVRANYGYTF TGTGCCAGTAGATCGGACAGGGTGAGAGCTAACTATGGCTACACCTTC
TRBJ2-3 TRBD2 NA TRBV5-1 CASSLTGSGTTDTQYF TGCGCCAGCAGCTTGACTGGTAGCGGGACCACAGATACGCAGTATTTT
TRBJ1-4 NA NA TRBV4-1 CASSQSGEEKLFF TGCGCCAGCAGCCAATCAGGGGAGGAAAAACTGTTTTTT
TRBJ2-7 NA NA TRBV7-2 CASSLAGTSTYEQYF TGTGCCAGCAGCTTAGCGGGGACATCCACCTACGAGCAGTACTTC
TRBJ1-1 NA NA TRBV5-4 CASSLQGVNTEAFF TGTGCCAGCAGCTTGCAGGGTGTGAACACTGAAGCTTTCTTT
TRBJ1-2 NA NA TRBV7-9 CASSLSGVRYGYTF TGTGCCAGCAGCTTAAGTGGGGTACGGTATGGCTACACCTTC
TRBJ2-3 NA once TRBV5-1 CASKTREADTQYF TGCGCCAGCAAGACCCGCGAAGCAGATACGCAGTATTTT
TRBJ2-5 NA NA TRBV7-9 CASSFLAGQAKETQYF TGTGCCAGCAGCTTCTTGGCGGGACAAGCCAAAGAGACCCAGTACTTC
TRBJ1-1 NA NA TRBV19 CASGQGLNTEAFF TGTGCTTCAGGGCAGGGCCTGAACACTGAAGCTTTCTTT
TRBJ1-5 NA NA TRBV27 CASSLRGRGWESNQPQHF TGTGCCAGCAGTTTAAGGGGTAGGGGGTGGGAAAGCAATCAGCCCCAGCATTTT
TRBJ2-5 NA NA TRBV14 CASSTAGEEETQYF TGTGCCAGCAGTACGGCAGGGGAGGAAGAGACCCAGTACTTC
TRBJ2-6 NA NA TRBV4-2 CASSQPTGSSGANVLTF TGTGCCAGCAGCCAGCCTACTGGATCCTCTGGGGCCAACGTCCTGACTTTC
TRBJ1-1 TRBD1 NA TRBV18 CASSPSRDREFSTEAFF TGTGCCAGCTCACCTTCCCGGGACAGGGAATTCAGCACTGAAGCTTTCTTT
TRBJ2-3 TRBD2 NA TRBV7-9 CASSLTSGRATDTQYF TGTGCCAGCAGCTTAACTAGCGGGAGGGCCACAGATACGCAGTATTTT
TRBJ2-1 TRBD1 NA TRBV29-1 CSVQSGTAYNEQFF TGCAGCGTACAATCAGGGACAGCATACAATGAGCAGTTCTTC
TRBJ2-1 NA NA TRBV11-3 CASSLDGREYNEQFF TGTGCCAGCAGCTTAGATGGCAGGGAGTACAATGAGCAGTTCTTC
TRBJ2-2 NA NA TRBV6-5 CASSYSGTGELFF TGTGCCAGCAGTTACTCCGGAACCGGGGAGCTGTTTTTT
TRBJ1-1 NA NA TRBV6-5 CASSYSIGGRTEAFF TGTGCCAGCAGTTACTCGATTGGGGGGCGCACTGAAGCTTTCTTT
TRBJ2-7 NA NA TRBV5-1 CASSLDRYEQYF TGCGCCAGCAGCTTGGATAGGTACGAGCAGTACTTC
TRBJ1-2 TRBD1 NA TRBV6-1 CASSNRPAGGKGYTF TGTGCCAGCAGTAACCGCCCTGCAGGGGGCAAGGGCTACACCTTC
TRBJ2-5 TRBD1 NA TRBV30 CAWSVWGRGRETQYF TGTGCCTGGAGTGTGTGGGGCAGGGGGCGGGAGACCCAGTACTTC
TRBJ1-1 NA NA TRBV5-1 CASSTGRGPMNTEAFF TGCGCCAGCAGCACAGGGAGAGGGCCCATGAACACTGAAGCTTTCTTT
TRBJ2-7 NA NA TRBV2 CASSQDSLGQYF TGTGCCAGCAGCCAGGACAGTCTCGGGCAGTACTTC
TRBJ2-2 TRBD1 NA TRBV2 CASDRGTGELFF TGTGCCAGCGACAGGGGAACCGGGGAGCTGTTTTTT
TRBJ2-3 NA few TRBV7-2 CASSSRTDTQYF TGTGCCAGCAGCTCCCGCACAGATACGCAGTATTTT
TRBJ1-3 NA NA TRBV18 CASSPLSKENTIYF TGTGCCAGCTCACCATTATCGAAGGAGAACACCATATATTTT
TRBJ2-1 TRBD2 NA TRBV6-5 CASRLAGGPYNEQFF TGTGCCAGCAGATTAGCGGGGGGTCCCTACAATGAGCAGTTCTTC
TRBJ2-6 NA NA TRBV5-4 CASSLLGTSGANVLTF TGTGCCAGCAGCCTCCTAGGGACCTCTGGGGCCAACGTCCTGACTTTC
TRBJ2-7 TRBD1 NA TRBV19 CASSFTGTGLLYEQYF TGTGCCAGTAGTTTTACCGGGACAGGTCTTCTCTACGAGCAGTACTTC
TRBJ1-1 NA NA TRBV29-1 CSVEQGGANTEAFF TGCAGCGTTGAACAGGGTGGGGCGAACACTGAAGCTTTCTTT
TRBJ2-1 TRBD2 NA TRBV30 CAWSVNVGEGLNEQFF TGTGCCTGGAGTGTAAACGTTGGGGAGGGCCTCAATGAGCAGTTCTTC
TRBJ1-2 TRBD1 NA TRBV5-1 CASSGVGQGRGYTF TGCGCCAGCAGCGGGGTAGGACAGGGTAGGGGCTACACCTTC
TRBJ2-5 NA NA TRBV2 CASSGGQETQYF TGTGCCAGCAGTGGGGGGCAAGAGACCCAGTACTTC
TRBJ2-7 NA NA TRBV5-1 CASSWLQGAVAYEQYF TGCGCCAGCAGCTGGCTCCAAGGGGCGGTGGCCTACGAGCAGTACTTC
TRBJ2-5 NA NA TRBV7-2 CASSLDFNQLTQYF TGTGCCAGCAGCTTAGATTTTAACCAGTTGACCCAGTACTTC
TRBJ1-1 NA NA TRBV7-6 CASSLAGTEAFF TGTGCCAGCAGCTTAGCGGGGACAGAAGCTTTCTTT